These 12 T cell receptor beta chains were all obtained from the same sample, sequenced in a study of CD8 T cells in Susac syndrome. An input of about 0.5 to 1 ug of RNA was subjected to reverse transcription using random hexamers. TCRdb itself ran the immunoSEQ multiplex PCR reads through MiXCR, one entry per CDR3 protein. This table has 71,000 or so distinct CDR3 sequences, roughly 93% appearing once. The sequenced sample was CD4+ T cells from PBMCs. Receptors originate from a human donor with Susac syndrome.

The chain recombines TRBV24-1 with TRBJ2-3, with TRBD2 as a possible D gene (5 bases). CDR1 and CDR2 (germline): KGHDR, SFDVKD. Trimming removed 6 bases from V and 1 base from J, with 7 bases in between. This CDR3 has 13 amino acids. CDR3 nucleotides: TGTGCCACCAGTCACGGGGGCACAGATACGCAGTATTTT. Its protein product is CATSHGGTDTQYF.

The chain carries TRBV5-1 and TRBJ2-7, with 8 bases aligning to TRBD1. The germline V gene encodes CDR1 SGHRS and CDR2 YFSETQ. V shed 5 bases and J 0 bases; nucleotides not matched to a gene: 7. The length of the CDR3 is 15 residues. CDR3 residues: CASSPGTGYSYEQYF. The CDR3 DNA sequence: TGCGCCAGCAGTCCCGGGACAGGATACTCCTACGAGCAGTACTTC.

The chain couples TRBV5-6 to TRBJ2-7; 7 bases agree with TRBD1. CDR3 size: 16 residues. Germline CDR1 is SGHDT and CDR2 is YYEEEE. With 4 bases clipped from V and 7 bases from J, the junction kept 17 bases outside the gene matches. CDR3 sequence (DNA): TGTGCCAGCAGCCTCCGTCGACAGGGATATTTTCTTGAGCAGTACTTC. This sequence encodes CASSLRRQGYFLEQYF.

The rearrangement uses TRBV5-1 and TRBJ1-1, with TRBD1 identical over 7 bases. Trimming removed 3 bases from V and 0 bases from J; junction bases left unmatched: 8. Per the germline V gene, CDR1 is SGHRS and CDR2 is YFSETQ. This CDR3 is built from 16 residues. CDR3 residues: CASSSTGGTVNTEAFF. The CDR3 DNA sequence: TGCGCCAGCAGCTCGACGGGAGGGACAGTGAACACTGAAGCTTTCTTT.

This chain joins TRBV7-6 and TRBJ2-3, with D perhaps being TRBD1 or TRBD2 (5 bases each). The CDR3 runs 21 residues. The germline V and J ends were trimmed by 4 bases and 0 bases, with 29 bases remaining between them. Germline V gene data show CDR1 as SGHVS and CDR2 as FNYEAQ. For the CDR3, the DNA is TGTGCCAGCAGCTCCTTATTCCGGGGCGAGGTTATTGGTTCTAGCACAGATACGCAGTATTTT. Encoded protein: CASSSLFRGEVIGSSTDTQYF.

The chain uses TRBV4-1 and TRBJ2-5; the D is unclear. Trimming took off 4 bases at V and 10 bases at J, with 22 bases between the two ends. Germline CDR1 is MGHRA and CDR2 is YSYEKL. This CDR3 has 15 amino acids. The CDR3 DNA sequence: TGCGCCAGCAGCCCCCGTTCGGCGGTAAGAGATGACCAGTACTTC. As protein: CASSPRSAVRDDQYF.

The chain uses TRBV2 and TRBJ1-2; no reliable D call. CDR1 and CDR2 from the germline V gene are SNHLY and FYNNEI. The V gene lost 8 bases and the J gene lost 4 bases, with 14 bases spanning the gap. This CDR3 is 13 amino acids long. The DNA of the CDR3 is TGTGCCAGCTACACAGACGGATTCTATGGCTACACCTTC. This sequence encodes CASYTDGFYGYTF.

The J gene is TRBJ2-5, the V gene TRBV7-8, with D maybe TRBD1 (6 bases). CDR3 length: 15 amino acids. Germline V gene lookup returns CDR1 SGHVS and CDR2 FQNEAQ. Trimming cost V 5 bases and J 5 bases, with 18 bases left between them. The CDR3 loop reads CASSPRDITRETQYF. CDR3 in DNA: TGTGCCAGCAGCCCCCGGGACATAACACGCGAGACCCAGTACTTC.

This chain connects TRBV7-9 to TRBJ1-1, with D possibly TRBD1 on 5 matching bases. Per germline, CDR1 SEHNR and CDR2 FQNEAQ (reference sequence). The length of the CDR3 is 15 residues. Between the trimmed V and J ends, which lost 1 base and 4 bases, there was a span of 13 bases. CDR3 in amino acids: CASSLGEGVITEAFF. DNA of the CDR3: TGTGCCAGCAGCTTAGGTGAAGGGGTGATCACTGAAGCTTTCTTT.

The chain couples TRBV29-1 to TRBJ2-7; 9 positions match TRBD2. The V and J ends lost 2 bases and 1 base, in that order; junction bases with no gene match: 6. This CDR3 has 15 residues. Germline CDR1 SQVTM, CDR2 ANQGSEA. The CDR3 here is CSVEIETSGSYEQYF. CDR3 DNA sequence: TGCAGCGTTGAAATAGAGACTAGCGGTTCCTACGAGCAGTACTTC.

CDR3 protein: CASSLRGQKTDTQYF. CDR3 nucleotide sequence: TGTGCCAGCAGCTTAAGGGGACAGAAGACAGATACGCAGTATTTT. The chain couples TRBV7-2 to TRBJ2-3; TRBD1 agrees at 7 bases. The J segment lost 3 bases and the V segment lost 2 bases, leaving 5 bases of the junction unmatched. In germline, CDR1 is SGHTA, CDR2 FQGNSA. The CDR3 consists of 15 residues. Supplemented by reference TRBV7-2 and TRBJ2-3, the full variable domain reads GAGVSQSPSNKVTEKGKDVELRCDPISGHTALYWYRQSLGQGLEFLIYFQGNSAPDKSGLPSDRFSAERTGGSVSTLTIQRTQQEDSAVYLCASSLRGQKTDTQYFGPGTRLTVL.

This clonotype was found once. This sequence joins TRBV27 and TRBJ1-2; TRBD1 might be the D (5 bases). Germline V CDR1 and CDR2: MNHEY, SMNVEV (reference sequence). CDR3 size: 14 residues. V was clipped by 5 bases and J by 2 bases, with 12 bases between them. The CDR3 DNA sequence: TGTGCCAGCAGTCCCCCCCCAGGGAACTATGGCTACACCTTC. Protein: CASSPPPGNYGYTF.